The present entry profiles one TCR beta chain with its context. The data derive from a study of CD8 T cells in ankylosing spondylitis. Via MiXCR, TCRdb re-called the 5' RACE reads, giving one row per CDR3 protein. There are approximately 35,000 distinct CDR3 sequences in the sample; approximately 10% occur only once, and 20% lies in the top ten. The CDR3 is 14 amino acids. Trimming took 5 bases from V and 1 from J, leaving 14 bases between them. The germline V gene has CDR1 DFQATT and CDR2 SNEGSKA (reference sequence). Material: synovial fluid, either unsorted or a sorted T cell fraction (not recorded which). V usage is TRBV20-1 and J usage is TRBJ2-5, with a weak D call TRBD2 (6 bases). This receptor was taken from a male donor with ankylosing spondylitis. This CDR3 is CSAGDRGAQETQYF. CDR3 sequence (DNA): TGCAGTGCTGGGGACCGCGGGGCCCAAGAGACCCAGTACTTC.